One and the same sample provided the 23 T cell receptor beta chains below, sequenced in a study of blood T cell repertoires in COVID-19. Here immunoSEQ multiplex PCR was the method, and the copy in TCRdb shows in-frame clones only, minus some. Among approximately 300,000 clones, around 86% were seen once, and the ten largest hold under 2%. Sequencing input: peripheral blood. The receptors originated from a woman in her forties or fifties with acute or convalescent COVID-19.

V usage is TRBV5-1 and J usage is TRBJ1-1; D may be TRBD1 (5 bases). V lost 0 bases and J 7 bases, leaving 13 bases between the germline ends. The CDR3 totals 14 residues. CDR1 is SGHRS and CDR2 is YFSETQ in the germline V gene. The CDR3 loop is CASSLVGALDEAFF. The CDR3, as DNA: TGCGCCAGCAGCTTGGTAGGGGCTCTCGATGAAGCTTTCTTT.

The V and J genes are TRBV7-2 and TRBJ2-7, with no clear D. Germline V gene sequence: CDR1 SGHTA, CDR2 FQGNSA. The CDR3 totals 12 residues. Trimming stripped 2 bases from V and 4 bases from J, with 6 bases between. The CDR3 reads CASSLRSYEQYF. The CDR3, as DNA: TGTGCCAGCAGCTTAAGGAGTTACGAGCAGTACTTC.

The chain is built from TRBV2 and TRBJ2-5; 11 bases are shared with TRBD2. CDR1 is SNHLY and CDR2 is FYNNEI in the germline V gene. The CDR3 runs 14 residues. V trimming: 6 bases; J trimming: 9 bases; junction bases outside the gene matches: 9. CDR3 loop: CASRAGTSGGAQYF. CDR3 coding DNA: TGTGCCAGCAGGGCCGGGACTAGCGGAGGGGCCCAGTACTTC.

CDR3 nucleotide sequence: TGTGCCAGTAGTATAGAAGGGACACCCAAAAACATTCAGTACTTC. This gives the protein CASSIEGTPKNIQYF. The genes are TRBV19 and TRBJ2-4, with a possible D match to TRBD1 (6 bases). The V and J ends lost 0 bases and 2 bases respectively, with 8 bases between them. The CDR3 length is 15 residues. The germline gives CDR1 LNHDA, CDR2 SQIVND (reference sequence). Combining the CDR3 with reference TRBV19 and TRBJ2-4 gives the whole variable domain DGGITQSPKYLFRKEGQNVTLSCEQNLNHDAMYWYRQDPGQGLRLIYYSQIVNDFQKGDIAEGYSVSREKKESFPLTVTSAQKNPTAFYLCASSIEGTPKNIQYFGAGTRLSVL.

The chain has TRBV5-1 and TRBJ2-2; the match to TRBD2 covers 7 bases. The germline V gene encodes CDR1 SGHRS and CDR2 YFSETQ. V trimming: 0 bases; J trimming: 7 bases; junction bases outside the gene matches: 6. There are 15 residues in the CDR3. The CDR3 nucleotides are TGCGCCAGCAGCTTGGAGCTAGCGGTTCTCGGGGAGCTGTTTTTT. Translated: CASSLELAVLGELFF.

The chain carries TRBV25-1 and TRBJ2-3; 7 bases agree with TRBD1. This CDR3 region has 14 residues. V shed 4 bases, J shed 3 bases, and the junction held 4 bases outside the gene matches. CDR1 is MGHDK and CDR2 is SYGVNS in the germline V gene. The CDR3 sequence: CASSGDRETDTQYF. CDR3 DNA sequence: TGTGCCAGCAGTGGTGACAGGGAGACAGATACGCAGTATTTT. Together with reference TRBV25-1 and TRBJ2-3, the CDR3 gives the full variable domain: EADIYQTPRYLVIGTGKKITLECSQTMGHDKMYWYQQDPGMELHLIHYSYGVNSTEKGDLSSESTVSRIRTEHFPLTLESARPSHTSQYLCASSGDRETDTQYFGPGTRLTVL.

This sequence joins TRBV6-5 and TRBJ1-2, with a weak D call TRBD1 (5 bases). Germline V gene data show CDR1 as MNHEY and CDR2 as SVGAGI. The V gene lost 6 bases and the J gene lost 12 bases, with 23 bases spanning the gap. This CDR3 has 14 residues. CDR3 sequence reads: CASSVSVPTARNTF. The CDR3 DNA reads as TGTGCCAGCAGCGTATCCGTACCGACAGCCCGTAACACCTTC.

V is TRBV2 and J is TRBJ1-2, with 7 bases lining up with TRBD1. The CDR3 has 13 residues. V gave up 6 bases and J gave up 8 bases; unmatched junction bases: 9. Germline V lookup: CDR1 SNHLY, CDR2 FYNNEI. CDR3 bases: TGTGCCAGCAGCGTGACAGGGCGGGAAGGCTACACCTTC. Residues: CASSVTGREGYTF.

This clone was picked up a small number of times. This rearrangement joins TRBV4-2 to TRBJ2-1; TRBD2 aligns across 10 bases. Germline CDR1 and CDR2: LGHNA and YNFKEQ. The CDR3 extends over 16 amino acids. J was trimmed by 6 bases and V by 1 base; bases with no gene match: 6. The CDR3 spells CASSQAYQREGNEQFF. The CDR3 bases are TGTGCCAGCAGCCAAGCGTATCAGCGGGAGGGCAATGAGCAGTTCTTC.

The chain uses TRBV4-1 and TRBJ1-2; 10 bases match TRBD1. Germline V CDR1 and CDR2: MGHRA, YSYEKL. The CDR3 consists of 15 residues. V lost 1 base and J lost 6; bases outside the gene matches: 5. CDR3 sequence: CASSQADRGRDGYTF. The CDR3 DNA reads TGCGCCAGCAGCCAAGCCGACAGGGGGCGGGATGGCTACACCTTC.

The chain uses TRBV7-2 and TRBJ2-1, with D possibly matching TRBD1 (6 bases). Germline assignment: CDR1 SGHTA and CDR2 FQGNSA. The CDR3 runs to 15 residues. V was trimmed by 2 bases and J by 10 bases, leaving 18 bases between them. The chain's CDR3 is CASSLRGSLVNEQFF. Here the CDR3 DNA reads TGTGCCAGCAGCTTAAGGGGGTCCCTAGTCAACGAGCAGTTCTTC. Drawing the rest from reference TRBV7-2 and TRBJ2-1, the complete variable domain is GAGVSQSPSNKVTEKGKDVELRCDPISGHTALYWYRQSLGQGLEFLIYFQGNSAPDKSGLPSDRFSAERTGGSVSTLTIQRTQQEDSAVYLCASSLRGSLVNEQFFGPGTRLTVL.

The chain employs TRBV19 and TRBJ2-3, with 8 positions matching TRBD2. Germline V gene sequence: CDR1 LNHDA, CDR2 SQIVND (reference sequence). The CDR3 loop spans 21 amino acids. J gave up 5 bases and V 5 bases, and 27 bases lay outside the gene matches. The CDR3 reads CASSREVGRTRGAGEVDTQYF. The CDR3 bases are TGTGCCAGTAGTCGAGAGGTGGGCCGGACTAGGGGAGCGGGAGAGGTAGATACGCAGTATTTT.

The genes are TRBV6-2 or TRBV6-3 and TRBJ1-2; D is undetermined. Germline V gene lookup returns CDR1 MNHEY and CDR2 SVGEGT. The CDR3 consists of 14 residues. V was pared by 1 base and J by 6 bases, with 12 bases between. This CDR3 is CASSYFAARNGYTF. In nucleotides, the CDR3 is TGTGCCAGCAGTTACTTCGCGGCTCGGAATGGCTACACCTTC.

The V gene is TRBV13, the J gene TRBJ2-1; TRBD2 agrees at 14 bases. With V trimmed by 2 bases and J by 7 bases, 10 bases remained unmatched. The CDR3 is 18 amino acids. Germline V lookup: CDR1 PRHDT, CDR2 FYEKMQ (reference sequence). The CDR3 protein is CASSLRPGTSGRMNEQFF. In nucleotides, the CDR3 is TGTGCCAGCAGCTTAAGGCCCGGGACTAGCGGGAGAATGAATGAGCAGTTCTTC.

The V gene is TRBV4-2, the J gene TRBJ2-1; D possibly corresponds to TRBD2 (5 bases). The CDR3 is made up of 17 amino acids. V dropped 5 bases and J dropped 0 bases, with 17 bases sitting between them. The germline V gene has CDR1 LGHNA and CDR2 YNFKEQ. CDR3 amino acids: CASSSRILGSSYNEQFF. The CDR3, as DNA: TGTGCCAGCAGCTCTCGAATACTAGGTAGCTCCTACAATGAGCAGTTCTTC.

This clone was observed a few times. The chain carries TRBV20-1 and TRBJ1-2, with D hard to call. The CDR3 is made up of 12 amino acids. Between the trimmed V and J ends, which lost 3 bases and 4 bases, there was a span of 9 bases. In germline, CDR1 is DFQATT, CDR2 SNEGSKA (reference sequence). The CDR3 sequence: CSASVFSYGYTF. For the CDR3, the DNA is TGCAGTGCTAGTGTATTCTCCTATGGCTACACCTTC.

The J gene is TRBJ1-5, the V gene TRBV19, with 10 bases lining up with TRBD1. The CDR3 covers 19 residues. Per germline, CDR1 LNHDA and CDR2 SQIVND (reference sequence). J was trimmed by 0 bases and V by 2 bases; bases with no gene match: 10. The CDR3 DNA reads TGTGCCAGTAGTATAAACCGGGACAGGGGACGTCCTAGCAATCAGCCCCAGCATTTT. Its protein product is CASSINRDRGRPSNQPQHF.

Comments on this clone: The junction departs from the called germline gene at one end, perhaps through a read error. This chain uses TRBV5-1 with TRBJ1-1; D possibly corresponds to TRBD1 (6 bases). CDR1 and CDR2 from the germline V gene are SGHRS and YFSETQ. This CDR3 spans 13 amino acids. Here the CDR3 DNA reads TGCGCCAGCAGTTTGGATCCGGGACAAGAAGCTTTCTTT. Protein sequence: CASSLDPGQEAFF.

The rearrangement links TRBV19 to TRBJ1-4, with a possible D match to TRBD1 (5 bases). CDR1 and CDR2 from the germline V gene are LNHDA and SQIVND (reference sequence). Trimming shortened V by 6 bases and J by 4 bases, and 12 bases separated the two germline ends. The CDR3 covers 14 residues. Here the CDR3 reads CASSQTALNEKLFF. As DNA, the CDR3 is TGTGCCAGTAGCCAGACAGCGCTTAATGAAAAACTGTTTTTT.

V is TRBV9 and J is TRBJ2-7; 9 nucleotides line up with TRBD1. The germline V gene encodes CDR1 SGDLS and CDR2 YYNGEE. J was trimmed by 6 bases and V by 4 bases; bases with no gene match: 11. The CDR3 covers 15 residues. The DNA of the CDR3 is TGTGCCAGCAGCTATTTAGGGACAGGGTTTGGCGAGCAGTACTTC. Residues: CASSYLGTGFGEQYF.

The J gene is TRBJ1-6, the V gene TRBV5-4; the match to TRBD1 covers 8 bases. CDR1 and CDR2 from the germline V gene are SGHNT and YYREEE (reference sequence). The trim removed 4 bases at V and 8 bases at J, leaving 8 bases unmatched. There are 15 residues in the CDR3. The CDR3 region has the DNA TGTGCCAGCAGCCAGCATGGACAGGGACATTCACCCCTCCACTTT. Encoded protein: CASSQHGQGHSPLHF. Combining the CDR3 with reference TRBV5-4 and TRBJ1-6 gives the whole variable domain ETGVTQSPTHLIKTRGQQVTLRCSSQSGHNTVSWYQQALGQGPQFIFQYYREEENGRGNFPPRFSGLQFPNYSSELNVNALELDDSALYLCASSQHGQGHSPLHFGNGTRLTVT.

The chain couples TRBV7-2 to TRBJ2-2; D possibly corresponds to TRBD2 (5 bases). The CDR3 runs 14 residues. From germline, CDR1 is SGHTA and CDR2 FQGNSA. Trimming removed 6 bases at V and 0 bases at J, with 8 bases between. For the CDR3, the DNA is TGTGCCAGCAGGCGGGCAGCGAACACCGGGGAGCTGTTTTTT. This codes for CASRRAANTGELFF.

This chain links TRBV6-5 with TRBJ1-1; tentatively, D is TRBD1 (6 bases). The CDR3 totals 14 residues. Looked up from germline, CDR1 is MNHEY and CDR2 is SVGAGI. Trimming stripped 6 bases from V and 1 base from J, with 12 bases between. The CDR3 is CASRPFRGNTEAFF. The CDR3 region has the DNA TGTGCCAGCAGACCGTTCAGGGGGAACACTGAAGCTTTCTTT.